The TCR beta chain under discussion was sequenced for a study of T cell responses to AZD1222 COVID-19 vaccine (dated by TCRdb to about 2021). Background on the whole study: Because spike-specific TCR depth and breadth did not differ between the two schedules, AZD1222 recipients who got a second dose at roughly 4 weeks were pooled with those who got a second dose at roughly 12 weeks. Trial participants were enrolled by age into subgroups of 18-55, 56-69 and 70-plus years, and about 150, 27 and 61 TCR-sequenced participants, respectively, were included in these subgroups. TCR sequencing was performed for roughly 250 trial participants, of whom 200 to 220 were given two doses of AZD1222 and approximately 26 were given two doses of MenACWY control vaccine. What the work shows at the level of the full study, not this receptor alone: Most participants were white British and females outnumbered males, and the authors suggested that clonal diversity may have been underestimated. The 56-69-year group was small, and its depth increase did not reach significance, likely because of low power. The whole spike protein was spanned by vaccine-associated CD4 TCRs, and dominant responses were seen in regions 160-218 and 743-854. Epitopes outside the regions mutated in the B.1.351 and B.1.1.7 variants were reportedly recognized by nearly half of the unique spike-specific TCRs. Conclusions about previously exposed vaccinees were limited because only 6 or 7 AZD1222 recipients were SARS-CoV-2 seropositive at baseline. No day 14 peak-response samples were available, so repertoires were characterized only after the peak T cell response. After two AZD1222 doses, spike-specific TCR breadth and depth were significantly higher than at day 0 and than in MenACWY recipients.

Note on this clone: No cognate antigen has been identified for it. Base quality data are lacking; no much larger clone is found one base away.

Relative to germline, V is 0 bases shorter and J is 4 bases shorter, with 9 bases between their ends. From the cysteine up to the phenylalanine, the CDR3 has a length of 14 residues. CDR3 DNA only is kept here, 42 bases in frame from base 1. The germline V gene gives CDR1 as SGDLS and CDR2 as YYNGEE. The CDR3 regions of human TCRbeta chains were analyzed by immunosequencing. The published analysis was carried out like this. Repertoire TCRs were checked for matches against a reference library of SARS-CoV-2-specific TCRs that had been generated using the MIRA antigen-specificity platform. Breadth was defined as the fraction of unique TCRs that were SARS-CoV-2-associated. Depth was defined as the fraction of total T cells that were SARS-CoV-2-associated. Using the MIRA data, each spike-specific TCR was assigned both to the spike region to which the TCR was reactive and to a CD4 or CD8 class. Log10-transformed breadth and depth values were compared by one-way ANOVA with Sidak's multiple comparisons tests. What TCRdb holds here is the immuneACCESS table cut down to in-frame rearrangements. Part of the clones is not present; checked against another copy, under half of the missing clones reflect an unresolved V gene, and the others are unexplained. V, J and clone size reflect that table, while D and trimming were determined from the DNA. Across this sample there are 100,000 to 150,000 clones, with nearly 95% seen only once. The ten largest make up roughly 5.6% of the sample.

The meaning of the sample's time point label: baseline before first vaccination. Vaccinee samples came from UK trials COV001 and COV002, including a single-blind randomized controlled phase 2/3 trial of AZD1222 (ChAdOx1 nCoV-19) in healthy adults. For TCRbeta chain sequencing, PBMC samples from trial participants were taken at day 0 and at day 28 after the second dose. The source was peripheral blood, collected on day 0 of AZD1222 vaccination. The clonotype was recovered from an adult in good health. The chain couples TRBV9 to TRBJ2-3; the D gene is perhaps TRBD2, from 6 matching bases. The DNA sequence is TGTGCCAGCAGCGTAGAGGGCGGGGCAGATACGCAGTATTTT. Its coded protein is CASSVEGGADTQYF. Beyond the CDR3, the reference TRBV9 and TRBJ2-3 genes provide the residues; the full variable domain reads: DSGVTQTPKHLITATGQRVTLRCSPRSGDLSVYWYQQSLDQGLQFLIQYYNGEERAKGNILERFSAQQFPDLHSELNLSSLELGDSALYFCASSVEGGADTQYFGPGTRLTVL.